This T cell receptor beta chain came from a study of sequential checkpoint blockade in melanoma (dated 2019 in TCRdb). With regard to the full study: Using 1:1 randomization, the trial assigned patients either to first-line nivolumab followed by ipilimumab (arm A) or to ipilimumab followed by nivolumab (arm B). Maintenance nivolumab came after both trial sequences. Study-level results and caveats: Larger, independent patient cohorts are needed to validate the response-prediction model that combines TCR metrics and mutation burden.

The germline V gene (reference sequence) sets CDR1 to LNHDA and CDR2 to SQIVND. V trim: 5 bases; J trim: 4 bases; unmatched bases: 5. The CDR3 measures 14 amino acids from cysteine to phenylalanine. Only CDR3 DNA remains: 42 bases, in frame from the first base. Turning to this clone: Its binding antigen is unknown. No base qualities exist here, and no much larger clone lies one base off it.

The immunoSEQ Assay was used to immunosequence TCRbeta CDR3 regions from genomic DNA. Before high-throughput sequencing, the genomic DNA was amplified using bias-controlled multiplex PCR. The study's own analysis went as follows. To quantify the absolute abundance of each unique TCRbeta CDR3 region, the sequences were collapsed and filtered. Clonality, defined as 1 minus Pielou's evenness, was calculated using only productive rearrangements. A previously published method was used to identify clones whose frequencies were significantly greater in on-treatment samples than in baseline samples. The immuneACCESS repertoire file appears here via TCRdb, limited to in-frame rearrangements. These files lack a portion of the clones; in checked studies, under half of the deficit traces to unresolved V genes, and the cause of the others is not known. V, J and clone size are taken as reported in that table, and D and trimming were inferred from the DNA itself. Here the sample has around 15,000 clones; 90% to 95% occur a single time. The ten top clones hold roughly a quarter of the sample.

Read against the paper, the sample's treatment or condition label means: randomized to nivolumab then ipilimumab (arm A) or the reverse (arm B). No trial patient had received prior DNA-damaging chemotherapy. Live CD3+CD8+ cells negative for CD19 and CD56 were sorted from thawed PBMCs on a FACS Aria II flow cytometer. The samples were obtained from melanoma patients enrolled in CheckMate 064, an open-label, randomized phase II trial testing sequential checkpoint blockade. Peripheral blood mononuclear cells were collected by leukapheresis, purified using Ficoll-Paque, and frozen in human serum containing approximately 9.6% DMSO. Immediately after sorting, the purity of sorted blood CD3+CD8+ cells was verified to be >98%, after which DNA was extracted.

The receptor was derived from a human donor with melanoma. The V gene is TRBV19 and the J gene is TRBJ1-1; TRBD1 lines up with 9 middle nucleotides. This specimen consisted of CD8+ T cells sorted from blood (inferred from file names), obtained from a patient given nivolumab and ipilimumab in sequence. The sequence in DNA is TGTGCCAGTAGTCCCGGGACAGGGATCACTGAAGCTTTCTTT. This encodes CASSPGTGITEAFF.